These 4 T cell receptor beta chains were all obtained from the same sample, sequenced in a study of cytomegalovirus exposure and HLA in healthy donors. 60 Vbeta and 13 Jbeta primers were used in PCR. Assay: immunoSEQ multiplex PCR; the TCRdb copy retains only in-frame clones and omits some. The sample consists of 75,000 to 100,000 clones, around 82% of them appearing once. The sequencing input was PBMCs. These receptors were obtained from a man aged 40-55 years in good health and CMV-seronegative.

A remark on this clone: At one of its ends the junction is not consistent with the germline gene, which may arise from a read error. Other nucleotide sequences from this sample produce the same CDR3. CDR3 DNA sequence: TGTGCCTGGAGTGTGGGACAGGAAAATTCCCCCCTCCACTTT. It encodes CAWSVGQENSPLHF. This sequence joins TRBV30 and TRBJ1-6; 8 bases are shared with TRBD1. The CDR3 totals 14 residues. Germline V gene data show CDR1 as GTSNPN and CDR2 as SVGIG (reference sequence). Full variable domain (remainder filled in from reference TRBV30 and TRBJ1-6): SQTIHQWPATLVQPVGSPLSLECTVEGTSNPNLYWYRQAAGRGLQLLFYSVGIGQISSEVPQNLSASRPQDRQFILSSKKLLLSDSGFYLCAWSVGQENSPLHFGNGTRLTVT.

The genes are TRBV7-9 and TRBJ1-2; D may be TRBD1 (6 bases). Trimming shortened V by 5 bases and J by 7 bases, and 17 bases separated the two germline ends. The CDR3 spans 14 residues. Germline V gives CDR1 SEHNR, CDR2 FQNEAQ (reference sequence). CDR3: CASSPWEGGGGYTF. The DNA for the CDR3 is TGTGCCAGCAGCCCCTGGGAAGGGGGTGGTGGCTACACCTTC.

The V gene is TRBV5-1, the J gene TRBJ2-7; D remains unclear. Germline V gene data show CDR1 as SGHRS and CDR2 as YFSETQ. There are 13 residues in the CDR3. The ends were cut back, 1 base at V and 1 base at J, with 6 bases in the middle. The chain's CDR3 is CASSLTNSYEQYF. CDR3 in DNA: TGCGCCAGCAGCTTGACAAATTCCTACGAGCAGTACTTC.

V is TRBV9 and J is TRBJ2-7; TRBD2 might be the D (7 bases). The CDR3 is 18 residues long. The germline V gene has CDR1 SGDLS and CDR2 YYNGEE. With 3 bases removed from V and 4 bases from J, the gap between germline ends came to 26 bases. The CDR3 sequence is CASSEYSGGATKPYEQYF. Here the CDR3 DNA reads TGTGCCAGCAGCGAGTATTCTGGGGGGGCCACCAAACCGTACGAGCAGTACTTC.